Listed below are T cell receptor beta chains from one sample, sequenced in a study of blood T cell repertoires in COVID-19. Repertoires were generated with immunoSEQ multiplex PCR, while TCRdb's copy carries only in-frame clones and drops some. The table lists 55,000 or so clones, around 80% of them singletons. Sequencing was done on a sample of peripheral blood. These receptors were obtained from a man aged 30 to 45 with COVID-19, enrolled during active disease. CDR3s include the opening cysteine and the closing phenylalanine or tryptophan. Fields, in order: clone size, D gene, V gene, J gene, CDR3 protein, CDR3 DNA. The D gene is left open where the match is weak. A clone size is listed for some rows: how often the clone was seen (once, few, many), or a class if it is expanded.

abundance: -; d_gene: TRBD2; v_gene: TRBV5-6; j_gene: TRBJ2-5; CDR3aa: CASSFGAGVRGETQYF; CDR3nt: TGTGCCAGCAGCTTTGGAGCGGGGGTCAGGGGAGAGACCCAGTACTTC
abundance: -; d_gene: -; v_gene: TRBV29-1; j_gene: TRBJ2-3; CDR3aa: CSVDDTGFDTQYF; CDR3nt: TGCAGCGTAGATGATACAGGGTTCGATACGCAGTATTTT
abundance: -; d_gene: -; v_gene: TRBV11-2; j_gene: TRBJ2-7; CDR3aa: CASSPRPDGNYEQYF; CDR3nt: TGTGCCAGCAGCCCCCGTCCGGACGGGAACTACGAGCAGTACTTC
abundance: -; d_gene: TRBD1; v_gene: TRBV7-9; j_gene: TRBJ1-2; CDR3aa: CASSFGQGYWNGYTF; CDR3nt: TGTGCCAGCAGCTTTGGACAGGGGTACTGGAATGGCTACACCTTC
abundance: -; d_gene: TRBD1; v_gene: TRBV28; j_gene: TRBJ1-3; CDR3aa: CASSPGGNSGNTIYF; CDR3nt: TGTGCCAGCAGTCCAGGGGGTAACTCTGGAAACACCATATATTTT
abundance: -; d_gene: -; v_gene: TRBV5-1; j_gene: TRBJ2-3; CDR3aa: CASSFTRGDTQYF; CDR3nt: TGCGCCAGCAGCTTTACCAGGGGTGATACGCAGTATTTT
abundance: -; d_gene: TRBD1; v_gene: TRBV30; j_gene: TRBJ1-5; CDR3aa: CAWRGTGNQPQHF; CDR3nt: TGTGCCTGGAGAGGGACAGGCAATCAGCCCCAGCATTTT
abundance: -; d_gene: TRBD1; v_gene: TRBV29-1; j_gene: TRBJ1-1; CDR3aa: CSVLGQRHHTEAFF; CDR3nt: TGCAGCGTGCTGGGACAGAGACATCACACTGAAGCTTTCTTT
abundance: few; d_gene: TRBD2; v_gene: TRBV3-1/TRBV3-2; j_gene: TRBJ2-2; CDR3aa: CASSQEGLAGGGTGELFF; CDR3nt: TGTGCCAGCAGCCAAGAAGGACTAGCGGGGGGAGGAACCGGGGAGCTGTTTTTT
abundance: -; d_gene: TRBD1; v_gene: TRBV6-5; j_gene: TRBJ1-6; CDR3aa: CASRDRFSSLHF; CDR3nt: TGTGCCAGCCGGGACAGGTTTTCTTCCCTCCACTTT
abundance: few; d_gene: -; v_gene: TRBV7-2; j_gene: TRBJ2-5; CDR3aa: CASSPVQETQYF; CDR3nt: TGTGCCAGCAGCCCCGTGCAAGAGACCCAGTACTTC
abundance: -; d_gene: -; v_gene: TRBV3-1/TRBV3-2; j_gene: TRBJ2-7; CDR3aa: CASSQALGSYEQYF; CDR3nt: TGTGCCAGCAGCCAAGCTCTAGGTTCCTACGAGCAGTACTTC
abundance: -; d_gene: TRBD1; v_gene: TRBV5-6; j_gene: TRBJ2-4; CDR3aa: CASSLAGQGKKNIQYF; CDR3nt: TGTGCCAGCAGCTTGGCCGGACAGGGAAAAAAAAACATTCAGTACTTC
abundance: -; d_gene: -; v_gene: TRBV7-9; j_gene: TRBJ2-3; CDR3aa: CASSSTGPRDTQYF; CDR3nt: TGTGCCAGCAGTTCGACAGGACCTCGGGATACGCAGTATTTT
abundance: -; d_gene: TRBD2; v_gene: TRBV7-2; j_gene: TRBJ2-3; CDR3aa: CASSLRSGGPDTQYF; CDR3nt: TGTGCCAGCAGCTTGAGGTCGGGGGGGCCTGATACGCAGTATTTT
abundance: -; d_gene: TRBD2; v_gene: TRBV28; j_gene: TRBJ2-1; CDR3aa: CASSLSGLAGFYNEQFF; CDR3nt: TGTGCCAGCAGCCTATCGGGACTAGCGGGATTCTACAATGAGCAGTTCTTC
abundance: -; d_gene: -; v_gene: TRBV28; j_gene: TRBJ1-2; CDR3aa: CASSFYSSGGYTF; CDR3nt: TGTGCCAGCAGTTTTTATAGTAGCGGGGGCTACACCTTC
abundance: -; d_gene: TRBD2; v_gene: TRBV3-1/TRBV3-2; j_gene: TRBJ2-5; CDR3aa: CASSSSGRWYQETQYF; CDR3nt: TGTGCCAGCAGTTCTAGCGGGAGATGGTACCAAGAGACCCAGTACTTC
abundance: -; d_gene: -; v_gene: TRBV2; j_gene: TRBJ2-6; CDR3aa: CASTRRGSSSGANVLTF; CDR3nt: TGTGCCAGCACTCGCAGGGGCTCCTCCTCTGGGGCCAACGTCCTGACTTTC
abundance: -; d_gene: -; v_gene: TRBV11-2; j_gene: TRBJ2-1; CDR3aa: CASSLTNSYNEQFF; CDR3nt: TGTGCCAGCAGCTTAACCAATAGCTACAATGAGCAGTTCTTC
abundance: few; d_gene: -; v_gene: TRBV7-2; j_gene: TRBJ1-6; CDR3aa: CASSFSRGPSPLHF; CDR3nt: TGTGCCAGCAGCTTCTCCCGCGGCCCCTCACCCCTCCACTTT
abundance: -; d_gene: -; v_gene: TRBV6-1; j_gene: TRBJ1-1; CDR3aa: CASSDRSGYTEAFF; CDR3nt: TGTGCCAGCAGTGATCGTAGCGGGTACACTGAAGCTTTCTTT
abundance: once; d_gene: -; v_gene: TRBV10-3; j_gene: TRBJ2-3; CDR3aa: CAIRQQGRTDTQYF; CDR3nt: TGTGCCATCAGGCAACAGGGTCGTACAGATACGCAGTATTTT
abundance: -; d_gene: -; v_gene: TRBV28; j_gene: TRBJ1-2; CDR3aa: CASRREYGYTF; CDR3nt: TGTGCCAGCAGACGGGAGTATGGCTACACCTTC
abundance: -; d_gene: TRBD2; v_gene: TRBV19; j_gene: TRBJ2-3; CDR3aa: CASSIGLAGIPTDTQYF; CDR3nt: TGTGCCAGTAGTATAGGACTAGCGGGAATTCCCACAGATACGCAGTATTTT
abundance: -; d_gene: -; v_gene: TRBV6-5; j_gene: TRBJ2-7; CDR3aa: CASSYQRHYEQYF; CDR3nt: TGTGCCAGCAGTTATCAGCGCCACTACGAGCAGTACTTC
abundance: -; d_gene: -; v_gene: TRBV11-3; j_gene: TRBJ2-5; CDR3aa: CASSLDQGQGETQYF; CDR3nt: TGTGCCAGCAGCTTAGATCAAGGGCAGGGAGAGACCCAGTACTTC
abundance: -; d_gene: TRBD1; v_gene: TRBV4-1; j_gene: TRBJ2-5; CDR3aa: CASSQPGQGMETQYF; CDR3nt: TGCGCCAGCAGCCAGCCGGGACAGGGGATGGAGACCCAGTACTTC
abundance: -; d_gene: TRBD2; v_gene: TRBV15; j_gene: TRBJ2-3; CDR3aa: CATSRGLTSGTDTQYF; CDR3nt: TGTGCCACCAGCAGGGGGTTGACTAGCGGCACAGATACGCAGTATTTT
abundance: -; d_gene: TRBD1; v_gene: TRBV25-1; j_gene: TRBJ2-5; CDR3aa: CASSNRDREKETQYF; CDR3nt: TGTGCCAGCAGTAACCGGGACAGAGAGAAGGAGACCCAGTACTTC
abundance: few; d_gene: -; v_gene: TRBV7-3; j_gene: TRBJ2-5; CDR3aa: CASSLAPQETQYF; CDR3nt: TGTGCCAGCAGCCTAGCCCCCCAAGAGACCCAGTACTTC
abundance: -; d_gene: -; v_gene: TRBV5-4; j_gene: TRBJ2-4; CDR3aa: CASSIIGQGHKNIQYF; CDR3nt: TGTGCCAGCAGCATTATAGGCCAGGGTCACAAAAACATTCAGTACTTC
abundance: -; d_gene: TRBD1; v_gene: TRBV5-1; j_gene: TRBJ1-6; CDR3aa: CASSPSPGTGENSPLHF; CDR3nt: TGCGCCAGCAGCCCGAGTCCCGGGACAGGGGAGAATTCACCCCTCCACTTT
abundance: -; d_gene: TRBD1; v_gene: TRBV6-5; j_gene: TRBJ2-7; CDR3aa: CASSQDRGTYEQYF; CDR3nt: TGTGCCAGCAGCCAGGACAGGGGGACCTACGAGCAGTACTTC
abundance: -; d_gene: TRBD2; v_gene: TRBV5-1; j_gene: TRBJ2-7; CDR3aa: CASSFELAGEQYF; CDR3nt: TGCGCCAGCAGCTTTGAACTAGCGGGAGAGCAGTACTTC
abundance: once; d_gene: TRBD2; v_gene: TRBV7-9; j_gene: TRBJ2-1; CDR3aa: CASSLGPSGGYNEQFF; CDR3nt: TGTGCCAGCAGCTTGGGGCCTAGCGGGGGTTACAATGAGCAGTTCTTC
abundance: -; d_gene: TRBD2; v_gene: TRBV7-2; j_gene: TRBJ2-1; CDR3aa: CASALAGASEQFF; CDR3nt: TGTGCCAGTGCACTAGCGGGGGCTAGTGAGCAGTTCTTC
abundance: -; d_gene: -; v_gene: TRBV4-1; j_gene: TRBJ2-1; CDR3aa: CASSQVVREKVDEQFF; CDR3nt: TGCGCCAGCAGCCAAGTAGTACGGGAGAAGGTAGATGAGCAGTTCTTC
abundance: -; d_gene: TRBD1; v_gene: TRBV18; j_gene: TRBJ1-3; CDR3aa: CASSAGTAITGNTIYF; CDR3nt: TGTGCCAGCTCCGCCGGGACAGCCATTACTGGAAACACCATATATTTT
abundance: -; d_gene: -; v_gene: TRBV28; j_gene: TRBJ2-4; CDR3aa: CASSFVGEKKNIQYF; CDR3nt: TGTGCCAGCAGTTTTGTTGGGGAGAAGAAAAACATTCAGTACTTC
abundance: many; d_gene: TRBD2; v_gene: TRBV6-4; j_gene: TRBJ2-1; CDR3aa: CASSDSAGGNNEQFF; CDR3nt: TGTGCCAGCAGTGACTCGGCGGGGGGCAACAATGAGCAGTTCTTC
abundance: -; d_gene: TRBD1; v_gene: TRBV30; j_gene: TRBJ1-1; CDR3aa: CAWSGDRVGAFF; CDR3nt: TGTGCCTGGAGTGGGGACAGGGTAGGAGCTTTCTTT
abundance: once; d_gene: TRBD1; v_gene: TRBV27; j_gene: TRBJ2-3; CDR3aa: CASSSQGGRGPDTQYF; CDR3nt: TGTGCCAGCAGTTCTCAGGGGGGCAGGGGGCCAGATACGCAGTATTTT
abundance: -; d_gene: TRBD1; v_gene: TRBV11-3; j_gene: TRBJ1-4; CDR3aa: CARGDTGGRGNEKLFF; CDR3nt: TGTGCCAGGGGTGATACAGGGGGCCGTGGTAATGAAAAACTGTTTTTT
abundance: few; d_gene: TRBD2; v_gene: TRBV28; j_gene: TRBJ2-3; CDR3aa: CATTGTSGRGGTDTQYF; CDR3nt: TGTGCCACCACCGGGACTAGCGGGAGGGGAGGCACAGATACGCAGTATTTT
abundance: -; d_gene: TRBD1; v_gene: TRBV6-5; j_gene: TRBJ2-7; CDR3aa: CAGSGTADEQYF; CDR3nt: TGTGCCGGATCCGGGACAGCGGACGAGCAGTACTTC
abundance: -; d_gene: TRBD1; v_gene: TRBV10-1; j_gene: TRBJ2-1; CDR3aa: CASSGQGADEQFF; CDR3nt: TGCGCCAGCTCGGGACAGGGGGCCGATGAGCAGTTCTTC
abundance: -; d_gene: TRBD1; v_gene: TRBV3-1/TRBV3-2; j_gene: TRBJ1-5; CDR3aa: CASSQMDRVGNQPQHF; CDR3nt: TGTGCCAGCAGCCAGATGGACAGGGTCGGTAATCAGCCCCAGCATTTT
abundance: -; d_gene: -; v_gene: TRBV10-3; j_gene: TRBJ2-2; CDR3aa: CATIGGANTGELFF; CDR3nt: TGTGCTACTATCGGCGGGGCGAACACCGGGGAGCTGTTTTTT
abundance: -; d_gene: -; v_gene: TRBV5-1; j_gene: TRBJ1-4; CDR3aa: CASSLAGQINEKLFF; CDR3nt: TGCGCCAGCAGCTTGGCCGGACAGATTAATGAAAAACTGTTTTTT
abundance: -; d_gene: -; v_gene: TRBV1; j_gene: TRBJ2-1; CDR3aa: CTSSQVEEKRGTSGRAGNEQFF; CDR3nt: TGCACCAGCAGCCAGGTCGAGGAGAAAAGGGGGACTAGCGGGAGGGCCGGAAATGAGCAGTTCTTC
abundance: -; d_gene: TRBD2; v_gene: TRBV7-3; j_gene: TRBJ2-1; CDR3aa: CASSLSDLAGGPNEQFF; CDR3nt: TGTGCCAGCAGCTTATCGGATCTAGCGGGAGGGCCGAATGAGCAGTTCTTC
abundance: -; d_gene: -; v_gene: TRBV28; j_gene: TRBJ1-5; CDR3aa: CASSPPPRGDQPQHF; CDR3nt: TGTGCCAGCAGCCCCCCCCCTCGGGGGGATCAGCCCCAGCATTTT
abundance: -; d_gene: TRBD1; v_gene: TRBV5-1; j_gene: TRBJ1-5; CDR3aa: CASSIGQGDQPQHF; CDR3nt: TGCGCCAGCAGCATCGGACAGGGCGATCAGCCCCAGCATTTT
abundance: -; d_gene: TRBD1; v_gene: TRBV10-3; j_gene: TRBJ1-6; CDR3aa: CAIRTGEERNSPLHF; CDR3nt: TGTGCCATCAGGACAGGGGAAGAGCGCAATTCACCCCTCCACTTT
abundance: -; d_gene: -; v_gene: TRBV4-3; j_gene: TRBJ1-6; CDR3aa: CASSRGLGISPLHF; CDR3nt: TGCGCCAGCAGCCGGGGCCTTGGGATATCACCCCTCCACTTT
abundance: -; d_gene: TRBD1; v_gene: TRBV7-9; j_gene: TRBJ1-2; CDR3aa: CASSLGRTGRNLEGYTF; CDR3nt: TGTGCCAGCAGCTTAGGGAGGACAGGCCGAAACTTGGAGGGCTACACCTTC